This T cell receptor (beta chain) appears in the sequencing data of a study of CD8 T cells in Susac syndrome. When the RNA was reverse transcribed, random hexamers were used with an input of about 0.45 to 1 ug. The CDR3 of TCR beta was amplified by immunoSEQ multiplex PCR across 54 Vbeta and 13 Jbeta. TCRdb processed the immunoSEQ multiplex PCR reads anew with MiXCR; each CDR3 protein has one entry. The data show roughly 200,000 distinct CDR3 sequences, around 95% seen once. Study-wide findings and caveats: As the study acknowledged, the number of individuals who were part of its TCR sequencing and HLA analysis was relatively small.

This CDR3 contains 13 residues. Per the germline V gene, CDR1 is SNHLY and CDR2 is FYNNEI. The ends lost 4 bases at V and 6 bases at J; junction bases unmatched: 2. CD8+ and CD4+ T cells from blood underwent TCR beta sequencing, which was carried out in a high-throughput format. The CD8+ and CD4+ T cells were isolated magnetically using a negative isolation approach, whereas the TEMRA cells were enriched by FACS. Concerning this clonotype: Its target is unknown.

Sequenced: CD4+ T cells from PBMCs. The clonotype comes from a human donor with multiple sclerosis. V usage is TRBV2 and J usage is TRBJ2-1; 8 bases are a match to TRBD1. This chain's CDR3 is CASSGDRGNEQFF. CDR3 DNA: TGTGCCAGCAGTGGAGACAGGGGCAATGAGCAGTTCTTC.